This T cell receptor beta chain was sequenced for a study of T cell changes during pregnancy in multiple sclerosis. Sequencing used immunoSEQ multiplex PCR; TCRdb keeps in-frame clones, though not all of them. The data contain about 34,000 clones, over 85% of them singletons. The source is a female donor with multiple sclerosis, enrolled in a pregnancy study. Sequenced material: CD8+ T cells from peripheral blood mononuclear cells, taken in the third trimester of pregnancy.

CDR3 amino acids: CASASIYTEAFF. The CDR3 DNA reads as TGTGCTAGTGCATCAATTTACACTGAAGCTTTCTTT. The chain is built from TRBV12-5 and TRBJ1-1; D gene unclear. The CDR3 runs 12 residues. CDR1 and CDR2 from the germline V gene are LGHNT and FRNRAP. V was trimmed by 7 bases and J by 3 bases, leaving 9 bases between them.